This T cell receptor (beta chain) was profiled in a study of OX40 agonist ivuxolimab in advanced cancers. Study context: Ivuxolimab is a fully human IgG2 antibody that activates OX40 (CD134). A history of anti-PD-1, anti-PD-L1 or anti-CTLA-4 therapy was acceptable, and 30% to 45% had some. Broader study findings: CD4+ and CD8+ T cells in blood underwent clonal expansion by week 6 at 0.1 to 3.0 mg/kg. Relative to CD4+ cells, CD8+ T cells on average had more expanded clones.

Measured with immunoSEQ multiplex PCR; TCRdb has only the in-frame clones, and not every one. The table has tens of thousands of clones, over 85% seen once. There are 16 residues in the CDR3. Germline trimming cut 5 bases from V and 1 base from J; bases unmatched to any gene: 6. Germline assignment: CDR1 SEHNR and CDR2 FQNEAQ (reference sequence). Concerning this clone: Its antigen is unknown.

The J gene is TRBJ1-4, the V gene TRBV7-9; TRBD1 matches at 8 bases. The receptor was derived from an adult with an advanced solid tumor such as melanoma, head and neck, liver or kidney cancer. The starting material was CD4+ or CD8+ T cells sorted from blood, obtained in a trial of the OX40 agonist ivuxolimab. Here the CDR3 DNA reads TGTGCCAGCAGCACCGGACAGGGTGTAACTAATGAAAAACTGTTTTTT. Its protein is CASSTGQGVTNEKLFF.